This T cell receptor beta chain was identified in a study of T cell responses to AZD1222 COVID-19 vaccine. The table came from immunoSEQ multiplex PCR; TCRdb's copy has only in-frame clones and leaves some out. The sample lists 70,000 to 95,000 clones, approximately 90% seen once, with about 30% in the top ten. From germline, CDR1 is SGHRS and CDR2 YFSETQ. This CDR3 contains 16 residues. V lost 0 bases, J lost 9 bases, and 7 bases stayed unmatched. Broader study findings: Recipients of AZD1222 seropositive at baseline numbered only 6 or 7. Spike was spanned by vaccine-associated CD4 TCRs, with dominance at 160-218 and 743-854. Unmutated variant regions are reportedly targeted by nearly half of spike-specific TCRs. There were repertoire samples only from the period after the peak T cell response.

Concerning this clone: Its cognate antigen is unknown.

Specimen: peripheral blood, collected 28 days after the second AZD1222 dose. V and J are TRBV5-1 and TRBJ2-1; 12 bases map to TRBD1. This clonotype was sampled from an adult who received the AZD1222 COVID-19 vaccine. CDR3 amino acids: CASSLAGTGGNPEQFF. As DNA, the CDR3 is TGCGCCAGCAGCTTGGCGGGGACAGGGGGCAATCCTGAGCAGTTCTTC.